This T cell receptor (beta chain) was observed in a study of OX40 agonist ivuxolimab in advanced cancers. Study-wide context: Aged roughly 20 to 79 with a mean of approximately 57 years, they were 82.7% male. Two cutaneous melanoma patients and one hepatocellular carcinoma patient, three in all, had partial responses.

The protocol was immunoSEQ multiplex PCR, while the TCRdb copy is restricted to in-frame clones and leaves out a portion. The table has some 75,000 clones, more than 75% seen once. The source of this sequence is an adult with an advanced solid tumor such as melanoma, head and neck, liver or kidney cancer. The sample was CD4+ or CD8+ T cells sorted from blood, taken in a trial of the OX40 agonist ivuxolimab.

CDR3 in DNA: TGTGCCAGCAGCGATCCCCGGACCCAGTACTTC. Translating gives CASSDPRTQYF. V and J are TRBV5-6 and TRBJ2-5; D is uncertain. V lost 4 bases, J lost 7 bases, and 8 bases lay in between. CDR1 and CDR2 from the germline V gene are SGHDT and YYEEEE. CDR3 size: 11 residues. The full variable domain, completed using reference TRBV5-6 and TRBJ2-5, is DAGVTQSPTHLIKTRGQQVTLRCSPKSGHDTVSWYQQALGQGPQFIFQYYEEEERQRGNFPDRFSGHQFPNYSSELNVNALLLGDSALYLCASSDPRTQYFGPGTRLLVL.